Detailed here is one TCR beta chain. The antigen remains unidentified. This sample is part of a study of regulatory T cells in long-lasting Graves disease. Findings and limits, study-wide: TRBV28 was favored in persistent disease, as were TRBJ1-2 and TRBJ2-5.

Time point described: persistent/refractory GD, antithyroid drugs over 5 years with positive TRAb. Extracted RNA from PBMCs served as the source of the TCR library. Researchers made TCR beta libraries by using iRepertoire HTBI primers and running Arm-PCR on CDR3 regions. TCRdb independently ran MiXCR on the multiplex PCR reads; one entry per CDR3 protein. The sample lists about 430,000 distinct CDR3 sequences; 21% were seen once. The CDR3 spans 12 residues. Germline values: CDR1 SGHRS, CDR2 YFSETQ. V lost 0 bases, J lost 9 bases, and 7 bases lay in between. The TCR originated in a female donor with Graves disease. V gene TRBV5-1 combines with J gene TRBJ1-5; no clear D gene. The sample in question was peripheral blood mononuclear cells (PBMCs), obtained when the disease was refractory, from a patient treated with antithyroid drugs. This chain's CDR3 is CASSLDGGPQHF. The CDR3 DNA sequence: TGCGCCAGCAGCTTGGACGGAGGGCCCCAGCATTTT.